The subject of this entry is one T cell receptor (beta chain). Its antigen is still unknown. Losses at the gene ends were 2 bases for V and 11 bases for J; bases not matched to a gene: 9. This CDR3 region has 16 residues. The V gene's germline CDR1 is SGHRS and CDR2 YFSETQ. The entry originates in a study of human thymus T cells. Study findings and constraints: Use of V and J genes seemed skewed within the thymic and blood repertoires.

The method was immunoSEQ multiplex PCR; TCRdb's version includes in-frame clones alone and lacks a portion of them. The repertoire holds some 50,000 clones, with approximately 95% as singletons. The donors were infants in Finland with congenital heart defects, otherwise immunologically healthy. Only four of the eight donors provided an approximately 0.5-1 mL blood sample. Genomic DNA was extracted from every available blood leukocyte. This receptor was obtained from a girl less than two years old with a congenital heart defect but otherwise immunologically healthy. Source material: blood. The chain combines TRBV5-1 with TRBJ2-1; TRBD2 matches at 14 bases. The CDR3 region is CASSFGTSGSGGKQFF. CDR3 DNA: TGCGCCAGCAGCTTTGGGACTAGCGGGAGTGGCGGTAAGCAGTTCTTC.